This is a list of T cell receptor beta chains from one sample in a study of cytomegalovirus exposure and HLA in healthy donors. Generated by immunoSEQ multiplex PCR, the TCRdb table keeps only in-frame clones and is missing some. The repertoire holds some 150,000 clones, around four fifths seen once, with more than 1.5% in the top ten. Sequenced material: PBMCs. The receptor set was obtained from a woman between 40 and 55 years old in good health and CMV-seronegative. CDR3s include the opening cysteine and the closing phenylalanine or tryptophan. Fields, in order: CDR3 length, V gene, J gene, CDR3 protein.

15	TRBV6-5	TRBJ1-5	CASSLRQGLDQPQHF
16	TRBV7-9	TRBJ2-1	CASSSQGGRGHNEQFF
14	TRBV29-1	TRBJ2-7	CSVEENGVDNEQYF
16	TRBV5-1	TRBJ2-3	CASSLEASGAVTTQYF
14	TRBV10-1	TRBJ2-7	CASRGDTKGNEQYF
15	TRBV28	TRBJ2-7	CASTRTSGSWYEQYF
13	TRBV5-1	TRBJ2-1	CASKADIYNEQFF
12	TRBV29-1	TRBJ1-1	CSVAGGGTEAFF
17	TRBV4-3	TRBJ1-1	CASSPRGPGQGFTEAFF
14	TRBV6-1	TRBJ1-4	CASSENTGGEKLFF
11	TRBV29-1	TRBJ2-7	CSVEQGYEQYF
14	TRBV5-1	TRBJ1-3	CASSLETSGNTIYF
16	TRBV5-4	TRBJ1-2	CASSSIRDRESYGYTF
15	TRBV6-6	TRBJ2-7	CASRAGTSGSYEQYF
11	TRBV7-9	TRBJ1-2	CASSRGYGYTF
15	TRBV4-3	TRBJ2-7	CASSQARDSEYEQYF
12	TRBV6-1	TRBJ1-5	CATAQPPQPQHF
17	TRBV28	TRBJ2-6	CASARGQGASGANVLTF
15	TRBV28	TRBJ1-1	CVSSTPNRRDTEAFF
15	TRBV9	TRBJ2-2	CASSVMLRDTGELFF
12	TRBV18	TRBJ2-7	CASSPGAGEQYF
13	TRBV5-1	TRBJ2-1	CASSLGVNNEQFF
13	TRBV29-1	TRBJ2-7	CSVEDEGSYEQYF
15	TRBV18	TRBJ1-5	CASSPSALSNQPQHF
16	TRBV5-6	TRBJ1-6	CASSLGRTNDNSPLHF
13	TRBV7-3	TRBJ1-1	CASSLNLELEAFF
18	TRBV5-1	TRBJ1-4	CASSSQRKTGQGSEKLFF
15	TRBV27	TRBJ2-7	CASGPGTSGTYEQYF
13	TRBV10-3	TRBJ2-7	CATLGGNSYGQYF
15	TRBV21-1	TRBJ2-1	CASSKLAGGQGEQFF
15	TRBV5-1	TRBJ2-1	CASRIDRAYYNEQFF
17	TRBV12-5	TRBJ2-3	CASGLAPTSGSGDTQYF
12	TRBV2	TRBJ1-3	CASKPGWDTIYF
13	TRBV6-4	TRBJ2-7	CAEKDRDGYEQYF
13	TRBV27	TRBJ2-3	CASSLSRPDTQYF
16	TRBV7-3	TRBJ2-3	CASSLVAGGPGDTQYF
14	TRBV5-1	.	CASSPETGVYEQYF
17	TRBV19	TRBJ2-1	CASSIVAGPTDYNEQFF